The source of this T cell receptor beta chain is a study of patients and donors after allogeneic stem cell transplantation. The germline V and J ends were trimmed by 3 bases and 0 bases, with 11 bases remaining between them. CDR1 and CDR2 (germline): SQVTM, ANQGSEA. CDR3 length: 14 residues. This clonotype was counted a few times. Each CDR3 protein is one row after TCRdb ran MiXCR on the RT-PCR reads. Of approximately 220,000 distinct CDR3 sequences listed, 38% are singletons. This receptor was identified in a human donor who was either an allogeneic HSCT recipient or a stem cell or donor lymphocyte infusion donor (not recorded which). It is not recorded whose cells these are; they may come from a transplant donor. The source material was blood, either unsorted or a sorted T cell fraction (not recorded which). V usage is TRBV29-1 and J usage is TRBJ1-1, with D possibly being TRBD1 (5 bases). The DNA for the CDR3 is TGCAGCGTTGATTATCGACAGTTGAACACTGAAGCTTTCTTT. Translation gives CSVDYRQLNTEAFF.